This TCR beta chain was obtained from a study of blood T cell repertoires in COVID-19. Study-wide context: The samples span acute and convalescent COVID-19 from the United States, Italy and Spain. The cDNA or gDNA used as material had been derived from T cells, B-cell-depleted T cells, or PBMCs.

Original processing methods: Counts of nucleated cells, estimated from reference gene primer amplification, were obtained. Clones were read by immunoSEQ multiplex PCR, and TCRdb kept only the in-frame ones, dropping some. That table supplies the V and J calls and clone size; D and trimming were determined from the DNA. The data contain over 300,000 clones, roughly 90% of them singletons. V was pared by 6 bases and J by 5 bases, with 13 bases between. The CDR3 length is 13 residues. V is TRBV12-3 or TRBV12-4 and J is TRBJ1-2; weak D call: TRBD1 (5 bases). The sample comprised peripheral blood. This receptor was identified in a man aged 40-49 years with acute or convalescent COVID-19. The DNA for the CDR3 is TGTGCCAGCAGCCTACGGGGGGGTTATGGCTACACCTTC. It specifies CASSLRGGYGYTF.